This T cell receptor beta chain was sequenced in a study of CD8+ T cells in alopecia areata. About the study: Scoring of treated patients' severity used the percentage of affected scalp area. The study, taken as a whole, reports: Tofacitinib produced a significant decrease in scalp clonality and in expanded CD8+ clones among the top 100.

Isolated RNA was reverse transcribed into cDNA used as the sequencing template. Using immunoSEQ multiplex PCR, the repertoire was profiled, and TCRdb retains in-frame clones only, with some absent. The sample contains over 150,000 clones, around three fifths of which appear only once. To note about this clone: Antigen: not known.

This CDR3 spans 14 amino acids. V lost 7 bases, J lost 2 bases, and 14 bases lay in between. Looked up from germline, CDR1 is SNHLY and CDR2 is FYNNEI. Described treatment: oral pan-JAK inhibitor, 5-10 mg twice daily. The sequences come from CD8+ T cells sorted from blood, collected at week 24, from a patient treated with tofacitinib. This chain joins TRBV2 and TRBJ1-2; D possibly corresponds to TRBD1 (6 bases). This clonotype was sampled from a human donor with alopecia areata. The CDR3 nucleotides read TGTGCCAGCACAGGTGGGGACACCAACTATGGCTACACCTTC. Its protein is CASTGGDTNYGYTF.